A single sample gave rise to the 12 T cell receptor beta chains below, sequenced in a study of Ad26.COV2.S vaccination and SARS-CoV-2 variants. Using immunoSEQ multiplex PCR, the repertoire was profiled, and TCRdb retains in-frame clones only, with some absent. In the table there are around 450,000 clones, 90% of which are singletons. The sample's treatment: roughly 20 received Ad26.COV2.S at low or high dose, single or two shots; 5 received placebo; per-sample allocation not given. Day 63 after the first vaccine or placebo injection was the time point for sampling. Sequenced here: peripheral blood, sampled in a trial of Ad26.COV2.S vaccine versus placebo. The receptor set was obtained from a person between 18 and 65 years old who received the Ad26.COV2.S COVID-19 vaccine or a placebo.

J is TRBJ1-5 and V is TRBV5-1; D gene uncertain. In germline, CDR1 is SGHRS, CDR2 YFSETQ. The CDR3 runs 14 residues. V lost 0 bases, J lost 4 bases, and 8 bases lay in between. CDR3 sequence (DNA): TGCGCCAGCAGCTTGGACCCGACTAATCAGCCCCAGCATTTT. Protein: CASSLDPTNQPQHF.

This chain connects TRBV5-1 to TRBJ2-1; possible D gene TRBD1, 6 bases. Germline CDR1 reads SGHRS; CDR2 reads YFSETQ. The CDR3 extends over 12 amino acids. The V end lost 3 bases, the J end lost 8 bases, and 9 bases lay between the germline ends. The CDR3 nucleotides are TGCGCCAGCAGCTCCACAGGGTATGAGCAGTTCTTC. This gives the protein CASSSTGYEQFF.

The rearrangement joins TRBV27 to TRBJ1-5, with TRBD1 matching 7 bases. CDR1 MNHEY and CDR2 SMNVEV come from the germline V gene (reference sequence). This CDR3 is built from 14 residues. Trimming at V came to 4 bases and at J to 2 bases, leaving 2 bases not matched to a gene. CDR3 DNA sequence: TGTGCCAGCAGTTATACAGGGGGCAATCAGCCCCAGCATTTT. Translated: CASSYTGGNQPQHF.

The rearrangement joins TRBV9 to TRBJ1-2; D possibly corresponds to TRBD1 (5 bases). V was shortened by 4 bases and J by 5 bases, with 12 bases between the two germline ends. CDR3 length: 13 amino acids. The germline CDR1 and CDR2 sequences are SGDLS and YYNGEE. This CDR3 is CASSTGTGYGYTF. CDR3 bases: TGTGCCAGCAGCACTGGGACCGGGTATGGCTACACCTTC.

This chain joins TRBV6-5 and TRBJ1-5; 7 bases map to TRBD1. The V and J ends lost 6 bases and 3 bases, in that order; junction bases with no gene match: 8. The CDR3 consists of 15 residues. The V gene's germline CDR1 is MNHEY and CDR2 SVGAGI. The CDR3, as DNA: TGTGCCAGCAGCTTTACCGGGACAGTCAATCAGCCCCAGCATTTT. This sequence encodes CASSFTGTVNQPQHF.

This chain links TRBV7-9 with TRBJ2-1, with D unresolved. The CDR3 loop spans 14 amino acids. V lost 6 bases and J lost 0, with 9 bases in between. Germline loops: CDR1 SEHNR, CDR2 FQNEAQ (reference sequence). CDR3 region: CASSWTDSYNEQFF. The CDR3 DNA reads TGTGCCAGCAGTTGGACGGACTCCTACAATGAGCAGTTCTTC. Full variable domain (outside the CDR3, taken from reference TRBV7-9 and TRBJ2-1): DTGVSQNPRHKITKRGQNVTFRCDPISEHNRLYWYRQTLGQGPEFLTYFQNEAQLEKSRLLSDRFSAERPKGSFSTLEIQRTEQGDSAMYLCASSWTDSYNEQFFGPGTRLTVL.

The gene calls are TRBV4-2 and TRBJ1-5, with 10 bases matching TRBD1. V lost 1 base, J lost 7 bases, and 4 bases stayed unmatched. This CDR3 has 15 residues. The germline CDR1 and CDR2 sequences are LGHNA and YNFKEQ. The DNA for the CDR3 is TGTGCCAGCAGCCAAGCCGGGACAGGGGAACAGCCCCAGCATTTT. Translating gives CASSQAGTGEQPQHF.

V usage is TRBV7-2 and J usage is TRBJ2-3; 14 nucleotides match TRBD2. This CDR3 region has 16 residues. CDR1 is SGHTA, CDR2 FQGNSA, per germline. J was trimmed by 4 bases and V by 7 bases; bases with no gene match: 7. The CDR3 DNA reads TGTGCCAGCACACCGGGACTAGCGGGAGTAGCAGATACGCAGTATTTT. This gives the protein CASTPGLAGVADTQYF. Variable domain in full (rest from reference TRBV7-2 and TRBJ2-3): GAGVSQSPSNKVTEKGKDVELRCDPISGHTALYWYRQSLGQGLEFLIYFQGNSAPDKSGLPSDRFSAERTGGSVSTLTIQRTQQEDSAVYLCASTPGLAGVADTQYFGPGTRLTVL.

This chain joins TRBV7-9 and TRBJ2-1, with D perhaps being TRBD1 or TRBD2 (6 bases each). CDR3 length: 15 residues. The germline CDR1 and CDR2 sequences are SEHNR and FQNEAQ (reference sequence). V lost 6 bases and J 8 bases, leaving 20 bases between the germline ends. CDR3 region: CASRRGALAYDEQFF. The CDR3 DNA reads TGTGCCAGCAGAAGGGGGGCCCTTGCTTACGATGAGCAGTTCTTC.

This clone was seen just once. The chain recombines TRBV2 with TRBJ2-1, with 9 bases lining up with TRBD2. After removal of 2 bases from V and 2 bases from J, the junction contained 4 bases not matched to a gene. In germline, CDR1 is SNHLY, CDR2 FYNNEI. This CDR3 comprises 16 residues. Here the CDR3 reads CASSEWGLAPYNEQFF. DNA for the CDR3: TGTGCCAGCAGTGAATGGGGACTAGCCCCCTACAATGAGCAGTTCTTC. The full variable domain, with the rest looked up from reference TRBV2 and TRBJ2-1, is EPEVTQTPSHQVTQMGQEVILRCVPISNHLYFYWYRQILGQKVEFLVSFYNNEISEKSEIFDDQFSVERPDGSNFTLKIRSTKLEDSAMYFCASSEWGLAPYNEQFFGPGTRLTVL.

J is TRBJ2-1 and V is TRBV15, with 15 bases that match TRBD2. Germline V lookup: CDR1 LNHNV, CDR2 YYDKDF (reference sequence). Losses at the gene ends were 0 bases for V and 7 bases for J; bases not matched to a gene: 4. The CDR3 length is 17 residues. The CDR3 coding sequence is TGTGCCACCAGCAGAGAGCGCGGGACTAGCGGGAGGAATGAGCAGTTCTTC. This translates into CATSRERGTSGRNEQFF.

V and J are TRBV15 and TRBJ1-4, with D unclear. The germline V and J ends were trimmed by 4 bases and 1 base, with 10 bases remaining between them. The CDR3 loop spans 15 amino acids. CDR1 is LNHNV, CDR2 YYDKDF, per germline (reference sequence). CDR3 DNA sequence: TGTGCCACCAGCAAGACCCGACAAACTAATGAAAAACTGTTTTTT. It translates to CATSKTRQTNEKLFF.